The 32 T cell receptor beta chains presented below share a single source sample, sequenced in a study of blood T cell repertoires in COVID-19. The method was immunoSEQ multiplex PCR; TCRdb's version includes in-frame clones alone and lacks a portion of them. The table records a few hundred thousand clones, around 89% of them present only once. The sequencing input was PBMCs or T cells enriched from blood (not recorded which). These receptors were taken from a young woman with acute COVID-19.

The V call is TRBV12-3 or TRBV12-4, the J call TRBJ1-1; D gene uncertain. This CDR3 has 12 amino acids. Deletions cut 2 bases from V and 3 bases from J, with 4 bases between. The CDR3, as DNA: TGTGCCAGCAGTTTATGGCACACTGAAGCTTTCTTT. This translates into CASSLWHTEAFF.

The chain joins TRBV7-3 to TRBJ1-3; TRBD1 matches at 7 bases. The germline gives CDR1 SGHTA, CDR2 FQGTGA. CDR3 size: 15 residues. The V gene end was trimmed by 1 base and the J gene end by 2 bases; junction bases not matched to a gene: 2. Here the CDR3 DNA reads TGTGCCAGCAGCTTAAGCCAGGGGGCTGGAAACACCATATATTTT. Protein product: CASSLSQGAGNTIYF.

J is TRBJ2-7 and V is TRBV9; 8 bases fit TRBD1. This CDR3 has 14 amino acids. Germline V gene sequence: CDR1 SGDLS, CDR2 YYNGEE. J gave up 7 bases and V 4 bases, and 10 bases lay outside the gene matches. This CDR3 reads CASSRTGLGSEQYF. CDR3 DNA sequence: TGTGCCAGCAGCCGGACAGGGCTCGGAAGTGAGCAGTACTTC.

The J gene is TRBJ2-7, the V gene TRBV10-3, with a tentative D call TRBD1 (6 bases). Deletions cut 2 bases from V and 5 bases from J, with 7 bases between. This CDR3 region has 12 residues. In germline, CDR1 is ENHRY, CDR2 SYGVKD. The CDR3 nucleotides are TGTGCCATCAGTGAGCCAGGGGACGAGCAGTACTTC. It translates to CAISEPGDEQYF.

The V call is TRBV23-1, the J call TRBJ2-2, with 10 nucleotides matching TRBD1. TRBV23-1 is treated as an ORF (open reading frame) with a function not yet certain. The CDR3 extends over 17 amino acids. J was trimmed by 7 bases and V by 10 bases; bases with no gene match: 18. CDR3 nucleotide sequence: TGCGCCAAGTTTCAAAACCGCGACAGGGGGCTAATCGGGGAGCTGTTTTTT. Its translation: CAKFQNRDRGLIGELFF.

V and J are TRBV28 and TRBJ2-1, with D perhaps TRBD2 (6 bases). The germline V gene encodes CDR1 MDHEN and CDR2 SYDVKM. CDR3 size: 12 residues. V lost 6 bases, J lost 8 bases, and 11 bases lay in between. CDR3 loop: CASRGPGDEQFF. In DNA, the CDR3 is TGTGCCAGCAGGGGCCCGGGGGATGAGCAGTTCTTC.

The DNA of the CDR3 is TGTGCCGGGGGGGGAAGCACAGATACGCAGTATTTT. It specifies CAGGGSTDTQYF. The V gene is TRBV6-6, the J gene TRBJ2-3, with 7 positions matching TRBD2. V dropped 11 bases and J dropped 0; count of bases not matched to a gene: 2. The CDR3 has 12 amino acids. Germline V lookup: CDR1 MNHNY, CDR2 SVGAGI (reference sequence).

In the case of this clone: Other DNA sequences of this sample code for an identical CDR3. The V call is TRBV28, the J call TRBJ1-2; 8 nucleotides align to TRBD1. V was clipped by 1 base and J by 5 bases; unmatched bases: 3. The CDR3 spans 14 residues. Per germline, CDR1 MDHEN and CDR2 SYDVKM. The CDR3 is CASSLSDRGYGYTF. In DNA, the CDR3 is TGTGCCAGCAGTTTATCAGACAGGGGTTATGGCTACACCTTC.

V gene TRBV27 combines with J gene TRBJ1-3, with a weak D call TRBD1 (5 bases). CDR1 and CDR2 (germline): MNHEY, SMNVEV (reference sequence). Trimming pared 6 bases from V and 0 bases from J, leaving 18 bases between. The CDR3 spans 17 residues. The CDR3 sequence: CASSPRGVISSGNTIYF. The DNA of the CDR3 is TGTGCCAGCAGCCCGCGGGGGGTGATAAGCTCTGGAAACACCATATATTTT.

This rearrangement joins TRBV27 to TRBJ1-5, with 7 positions matching TRBD1. The CDR3 sequence is 13 residues long. V lost 11 bases and J lost 7; bases outside the gene matches: 11. CDR1 and CDR2 (germline): MNHEY, SMNVEV (reference sequence). CDR3 region: CAGPTGRMQPQHF. CDR3 nucleotide sequence: TGTGCCGGGCCGACAGGGAGGATGCAGCCCCAGCATTTT.

This rearrangement joins TRBV24-1 to TRBJ2-2, with a weak D call TRBD1 (6 bases). The V gene lost 2 bases and the J gene lost 3 bases, with 9 bases spanning the gap. Germline V gene sequence: CDR1 KGHDR, CDR2 SFDVKD. The CDR3 has 15 amino acids. The CDR3 DNA reads TGTGCCACCAGTGATTGGGACAAGGACACCGGGGAGCTGTTTTTT. It is translated as CATSDWDKDTGELFF.

V is TRBV11-3 and J is TRBJ2-2; a possible D gene is TRBD1 (7 bases). Germline V gene lookup returns CDR1 SGHNT and CDR2 YENEEA. Between the trimmed V and J ends, which lost 5 bases and 8 bases, there was a span of 15 bases. This CDR3 has 14 amino acids. The CDR3 region has the DNA TGTGCCAGCAGCCCCCGACAGGGAGGTGGGGAGCTGTTTTTT. It translates to CASSPRQGGGELFF.

V usage is TRBV2 and J usage is TRBJ2-7; possible D gene TRBD1, 6 bases. With 6 bases removed from V and 7 bases from J, the gap between germline ends came to 22 bases. The length of the CDR3 is 15 residues. Germline assignment: CDR1 SNHLY and CDR2 FYNNEI. The CDR3, as DNA: TGTGCCAGCAGGGGGGATGGGGACACGGACTGGGAGCAGTACTTC. Translation: CASRGDGDTDWEQYF.

The chain joins TRBV27 to TRBJ1-2; no clear D. Germline lookup yields CDR1 MNHEY and CDR2 SMNVEV (reference sequence). This CDR3 is 12 amino acids long. Trimming stripped 8 bases from V and 4 bases from J, with 11 bases between. CDR3 sequence (DNA): TGTGCCAGCGGTTGGGCCCTCTATGGCTACACCTTC. Translation gives CASGWALYGYTF.

This chain joins TRBV6-2 or TRBV6-3 and TRBJ2-2; TRBD1 aligns across 7 bases. CDR1 is MNHEY, CDR2 SVGEGT, per germline. Losses at the gene ends were 2 bases for V and 0 bases for J; bases not matched to a gene: 3. This CDR3 has 16 amino acids. CDR3 region: CASSYGDSANTGELFF. The CDR3 DNA reads TGTGCCAGCAGTTACGGGGACAGCGCGAACACCGGGGAGCTGTTTTTT.

The rearrangement joins TRBV7-8 to TRBJ2-3, with a weak D call TRBD1 (5 bases). Trimming pared 2 bases from V and 1 base from J, leaving 13 bases between. Per germline, CDR1 SGHVS and CDR2 FQNEAQ. This CDR3 has 16 amino acids. The CDR3 region is CASSLYSGIRTDTQYF. The CDR3 DNA follows: TGTGCCAGCAGCTTATATTCAGGGATCCGCACAGATACGCAGTATTTT. Combining the CDR3 with reference TRBV7-8 and TRBJ2-3 gives the whole variable domain GAGVSQSPRYKVAKRGQDVALRCDPISGHVSLFWYQQALGQGPEFLTYFQNEAQLDKSGLPSDRFFAERPEGSVSTLKIQRTQQEDSAVYLCASSLYSGIRTDTQYFGPGTRLTVL.

The chain combines TRBV14 with TRBJ2-3, with a possible D match to TRBD1 (5 bases). Trimming removed 1 base from V and 2 bases from J, with 13 bases in between. The CDR3 sequence is 16 residues long. CDR1 and CDR2 from the germline V gene are SGHDN and FVKESK. The CDR3 region is CASSQVGREDTDTQYF. CDR3 in DNA: TGTGCCAGCAGCCAAGTGGGCAGGGAAGACACAGATACGCAGTATTTT.

J is TRBJ2-7 and V is TRBV10-2; 8 bases fit TRBD2. The CDR3 runs 21 residues. Trimming removed 6 bases from V and 2 bases from J; junction bases left unmatched: 27. Germline V gives CDR1 WSHSY, CDR2 SAAADI. CDR3 sequence: CASRGLDRTSPPGRGAYEQYF. CDR3 nucleotide sequence: TGCGCCAGCAGGGGACTTGATCGGACTAGCCCCCCGGGGCGTGGGGCCTACGAGCAGTACTTC.

DNA for the CDR3: TGTGCCAGCAGCCAAAGGGGAGAGCAGTTCTTC. Translation: CASSQRGEQFF. The chain uses TRBV7-3 and TRBJ2-1; TRBD1 might be the D (5 bases). The germline gives CDR1 SGHTA, CDR2 FQGTGA. There are 11 residues in the CDR3. Trimming shortened V by 5 bases and J by 10 bases, and 9 bases separated the two germline ends.

The J gene is TRBJ2-5, the V gene TRBV5-1, with TRBD2 matching over 10 bases. With 3 bases clipped from V and 1 base from J, the junction kept 3 bases outside the gene matches. The CDR3 is made up of 15 amino acids. Germline CDR1 SGHRS, CDR2 YFSETQ. CDR3 sequence reads: CASSSTSGIQETQYF. The DNA for the CDR3 is TGCGCCAGCAGCTCAACTAGCGGGATCCAAGAGACCCAGTACTTC.

This chain joins TRBV2 and TRBJ1-3; tentatively, D is TRBD1 (6 bases). CDR1 and CDR2 (germline): SNHLY, FYNNEI. V shed 1 base and J shed 9 bases, with 13 bases lying between them. The CDR3 is 14 residues long. As DNA, the CDR3 is TGTGCCAGCAGTGAAGGACAGGACCGGGGCACCATATATTTT. This sequence encodes CASSEGQDRGTIYF. The variable domain in full, with the rest retrieved from reference TRBV2 and TRBJ1-3, is EPEVTQTPSHQVTQMGQEVILRCVPISNHLYFYWYRQILGQKVEFLVSFYNNEISEKSEIFDDQFSVERPDGSNFTLKIRSTKLEDSAMYFCASSEGQDRGTIYFGEGSWLTVV.

V and J are TRBV7-6 and TRBJ1-1, with 9 bases lining up with TRBD1. Trimming removed 4 bases from V and 5 bases from J; junction bases left unmatched: 11. Germline assignment: CDR1 SGHVS and CDR2 FNYEAQ. The length of the CDR3 is 16 residues. The CDR3 DNA is TGTGCCAGCAGCTACATTACAGGGGGCCTGGGGACTGAAGCTTTCTTT. Its protein is CASSYITGGLGTEAFF.

This clone was recorded once. This chain uses TRBV27 with TRBJ1-5; the match to TRBD1 covers 7 bases. Germline V gene data show CDR1 as MNHEY and CDR2 as SMNVEV (reference sequence). J gave up 4 bases and V 6 bases, and 12 bases lay outside the gene matches. The CDR3 has 16 amino acids. CDR3 nucleotides: TGTGCCAGCAGACCCTTTACAGGGGTGAGGAATCAGCCCCAGCATTTT. Protein: CASRPFTGVRNQPQHF.

The V and J genes are TRBV28 and TRBJ2-7, with 10 bases lining up with TRBD1. J lost 2 bases, V lost 2 bases, and 9 bases had no gene match. The CDR3 totals 17 residues. Germline CDR1 MDHEN, CDR2 SYDVKM. The CDR3 here is CASSLGTGVDLTYEQYF. CDR3 in DNA: TGTGCCAGCAGTTTAGGGACAGGGGTTGACCTGACCTACGAGCAGTACTTC. Variable domain in full (rest from reference TRBV28 and TRBJ2-7): DVKVTQSSRYLVKRTGEKVFLECVQDMDHENMFWYRQDPGLGLRLIYFSYDVKMKEKGDIPEGYSVSREKKERFSLILESASTNQTSMYLCASSLGTGVDLTYEQYFGPGTRLTVT.

The CDR3 spells CASSTWTWGSGANVLTF. Written as DNA, the CDR3 is TGTGCCAGCAGTACTTGGACATGGGGTTCTGGGGCCAACGTCCTGACTTTC. The chain joins TRBV28 to TRBJ2-6; tentatively, D is TRBD1 (5 bases). V gave up 5 bases and J gave up 1 base, with 15 bases separating them. The V gene's germline CDR1 is MDHEN and CDR2 SYDVKM. This CDR3 contains 17 residues.

The rearrangement joins TRBV11-3 to TRBJ2-2, with 10 bases identical to TRBD2. V gave up 0 bases and J gave up 0 bases; unmatched junction bases: 7. The CDR3 is 19 amino acids. Germline V gene lookup returns CDR1 SGHNT and CDR2 YENEEA. This chain's CDR3 is CASSLDIGLAGANTGELFF. The DNA for the CDR3 is TGTGCCAGCAGCTTAGATATCGGGCTAGCGGGGGCGAACACCGGGGAGCTGTTTTTT.

Only a few counts were recorded for this clone. This sequence joins TRBV10-3 and TRBJ2-2; D possibly corresponds to TRBD2 (7 bases). The CDR3 spans 16 residues. The germline V gene encodes CDR1 ENHRY and CDR2 SYGVKD. The V end was cut by 4 bases, the J end by 4 bases, with 16 bases between. The CDR3 sequence: CAISVKRDMITGELFF. In nucleotides, the CDR3 is TGTGCCATCAGTGTTAAGCGGGACATGATCACCGGGGAGCTGTTTTTT.

The V and J genes are TRBV7-2 and TRBJ2-7; D not resolved. Germline loops: CDR1 SGHTA, CDR2 FQGNSA. The CDR3 loop spans 15 amino acids. The ends were cut back, 1 base at V and 3 bases at J, with 13 bases in the middle. CDR3 in amino acids: CASSLGSRVFYEQYF. The CDR3 DNA follows: TGTGCCAGCAGCTTAGGAAGTCGGGTCTTCTACGAGCAGTACTTC.

This clone was detected only once. The V and J genes are TRBV14 and TRBJ1-2, with a weak D call TRBD1 (5 bases). Germline V gene data show CDR1 as SGHDN and CDR2 as FVKESK. The CDR3 is 15 residues long. The V end lost 0 bases, the J end lost 5 bases, and 13 bases lay between the germline ends. CDR3 in amino acids: CASSQELVRGYGYTF. The DNA of the CDR3 is TGTGCCAGCAGCCAAGAGCTCGTCCGGGGGTATGGCTACACCTTC.

The CDR3, as DNA: TGTGCCAGCAGTTATCGTACAGGGATCTATAATTCACCCCTCCACTTT. Protein: CASSYRTGIYNSPLHF. This sequence joins TRBV6-5 and TRBJ1-6; D is possibly TRBD1 (6 bases). Trimming shortened V by 3 bases and J by 3 bases, and 12 bases separated the two germline ends. The CDR3 totals 16 residues. Germline V lookup: CDR1 MNHEY, CDR2 SVGAGI.

The V gene is TRBV27, the J gene TRBJ2-3, with TRBD1 identical over 9 bases. There are 14 residues in the CDR3. Germline V CDR1 and CDR2: MNHEY, SMNVEV (reference sequence). J was trimmed by 4 bases and V by 6 bases; bases with no gene match: 5. This chain's CDR3 is CASSGQGRADTQYF. In nucleotides, the CDR3 is TGTGCCAGCAGCGGACAGGGGAGAGCAGATACGCAGTATTTT.

Only one count was recorded for this clone. V gene TRBV23-1 combines with J gene TRBJ2-2; D is possibly TRBD1 (6 bases). TRBV23-1 counts as an open reading frame of uncertain function. This CDR3 region has 14 residues. V was cut by 6 bases and J by 1 base, with 9 bases left in between. DNA of the CDR3: TGCGCCAGCAGCCAGGGACAGAACACCGGGGAGCTGTTTTTT. This translates into CASSQGQNTGELFF.